This TCR beta chain was captured by sequencing in a study of post-analysis software for immune sequencing data. Study-level information: Patients had relapsing-remitting, secondary progressive or progressive-relapsing multiple sclerosis; some lacked subtype. Overall study findings and caveats: TRBV5-6, TRBV5-1 and TRBV20-1 were among about 5 TRBV segments more frequent in patients than controls. Strong co-clustering by F measure was seen for same-batch samples.

J lost 6 bases, V lost 5 bases, and 4 bases had no gene match. This CDR3 has 13 amino acids. TCR beta cDNA libraries included unique molecular identifiers. A population of about 0.85 to 11 million T cells gave rise to approximately 530,000 cDNA molecules. TCRdb redid the calling of the PCR reads with MiXCR, one entry per CDR3 protein. The sample has roughly 620,000 distinct CDR3 sequences, about 40% seen once. With respect to this clonotype: Its target is unknown.

Sequencing used blood. The receptor comes from a girl aged 5 to 17 with multiple sclerosis. The chain recombines TRBV12-3 or TRBV12-4 with TRBJ2-4; TRBD1 matches at 7 bases. The CDR3 region has the DNA TGTGCCAGCAGTGCTGACAGGGCAAACATTCAGTACTTC. It yields the protein CASSADRANIQYF.